The rows below give T cell receptor beta chains drawn from one sample of a study of T cells in Graves' hyperthyroidism and ophthalmopathy. TCRdb re-called the multiplex PCR reads with MiXCR, one entry per CDR3 protein. The sample includes about 290,000 distinct CDR3 sequences, roughly 18% of them seen just once. Sequencing used blood. Every receptor here comes from a man in his fifties or sixties with Graves' ophthalmopathy. Both conserved end residues are part of each CDR3. A D gene is named only where the DNA matches it firmly. Size values are once, few and many counts, or a class for expanded clones, and some rows have none.

TRBJ2-2 | NA | 13 | NA | TRBV6-2/TRBV6-3 | CASIQGSTGELFF | TGTGCCAGCATACAGGGTTCCACCGGGGAGCTGTTTTTT
TRBJ2-7 | TRBD2 | 14 | many | TRBV2 | CASSESSGSDEQYF | TGTGCCAGCAGTGAATCTAGCGGGAGTGACGAGCAGTACTTC
TRBJ1-1 | TRBD1 | 18 | few | TRBV27 | CASSRPGQGLFENTEAFF | TGTGCCAGCAGTAGACCGGGACAGGGGCTTTTTGAGAACACTGAAGCTTTCTTT
TRBJ2-1 | TRBD2 | 15 | many | TRBV28 | CASRNQLARYNEQFF | TGTGCCAGCAGGAACCAACTAGCGAGATACAATGAGCAGTTCTTC
TRBJ1-6 | NA | 14 | few | TRBV28 | CASRTNSYNSPLHF | TGTGCCAGCAGGACTAACTCCTATAATTCACCCCTCCACTTT
TRBJ2-1 | NA | 16 | NA | TRBV6-1 | CASSAFDRISYNEQFF | TGTGCCAGCAGTGCCTTTGACAGAATCTCCTACAATGAGCAGTTCTTC
TRBJ1-1 | NA | 13 | few | TRBV29-1 | CSVVDGSGPEAFF | TGCAGCGTGGTAGATGGCTCTGGTCCTGAAGCTTTCTTT
TRBJ2-1 | NA | 13 | NA | TRBV19 | CASSRQGGNEQFF | TGTGCCAGTAGTAGGCAAGGGGGGAATGAGCAGTTCTTC
TRBJ2-5 | TRBD1 | 15 | many | TRBV11-1 | CASTPGQRAGATQYF | TGTGCCAGCACCCCGGGACAGAGGGCCGGAGCGACCCAGTACTTC
TRBJ2-2 | NA | 15 | NA | TRBV6-5 | CASSYGAGGSGELFF | TGTGCCAGCAGTTACGGGGCAGGGGGGTCCGGGGAGCTGTTTTTT
TRBJ1-3 | NA | 15 | NA | TRBV20-1 | CSAIIQRHSGNTIYF | TGCAGTGCAATTATACAGCGCCACTCTGGAAACACCATATATTTT
TRBJ2-5 | TRBD2 | 13 | many | TRBV7-9 | CASSPSGQGTQYF | TGTGCCAGCAGCCCTAGCGGGCAGGGGACCCAGTACTTC
TRBJ2-1 | NA | 13 | NA | TRBV19 | CASSMARVDEQFF | TGTGCCAGTAGTATGGCCAGGGTCGATGAGCAGTTCTTC
TRBJ1-2 | NA | 17 | NA | TRBV6-5 | CASSYSMSAPRDYGYTF | TGTGCCAGCAGTTACTCGATGTCGGCCCCGAGGGACTATGGCTACACCTTC
TRBJ2-5 | TRBD2 | 16 | many | TRBV7-3 | CASSLMGLAGGETQYF | TGTGCCAGCAGCTTAATGGGACTAGCGGGAGGGGAGACCCAGTACTTC
TRBJ2-7 | NA | 12 | many | TRBV7-9 | CASSLTPYEQYF | TGTGCCAGCAGCTTAACCCCCTACGAGCAGTACTTC
TRBJ1-3 | NA | 14 | few | TRBV20-1 | CSATETARADTIYF | TGCAGTGCTACAGAGACGGCCAGGGCGGACACCATATATTTT
TRBJ1-1 | NA | 12 | many | TRBV7-9 | CASSLTNTEAFF | TGTGCCAGCAGCTTAACGAACACTGAAGCTTTCTTT
TRBJ1-4 | NA | 18 | few | TRBV27 | CASSLRRGTAGANEKLFF | TGTGCCAGCAGTTTGCGCAGGGGAACGGCCGGGGCTAATGAAAAACTGTTTTTT
TRBJ1-2 | NA | 18 | few | TRBV19 | CASSMLGLQGDPNYGYTF | TGTGCCAGTAGTATGCTGGGCCTACAGGGAGATCCTAACTATGGCTACACCTTC
TRBJ2-7 | TRBD1 | 14 | NA | TRBV5-6 | CASSFGTGGREQYF | TGTGCCAGCAGCTTTGGGACAGGGGGGAGGGAGCAGTACTTC
TRBJ2-1 | TRBD2 | 16 | few | TRBV30 | CAWSVLAGGPGNEQFF | TGTGCCTGGAGTGTACTAGCGGGAGGGCCGGGGAATGAGCAGTTCTTC
TRBJ2-3 | NA | 17 | many | TRBV18 | CASSPKRSVGGTDTQYF | TGTGCCAGCTCACCAAAGAGAAGCGTCGGAGGGACAGATACGCAGTATTTT
TRBJ2-2 | NA | 13 | NA | TRBV6-1 | CASSDERGGELFF | TGTGCCAGCAGTGACGAGCGAGGCGGGGAGCTGTTTTTT
TRBJ2-1 | TRBD2 | 12 | NA | TRBV2 | CASMGLNNEQFF | TGTGCCAGCATGGGACTAAACAATGAGCAGTTCTTC
TRBJ2-2 | NA | 13 | many | TRBV5-6 | CASSLASVRELFF | TGTGCCAGCAGCTTGGCTTCCGTAAGAGAGCTGTTTTTT